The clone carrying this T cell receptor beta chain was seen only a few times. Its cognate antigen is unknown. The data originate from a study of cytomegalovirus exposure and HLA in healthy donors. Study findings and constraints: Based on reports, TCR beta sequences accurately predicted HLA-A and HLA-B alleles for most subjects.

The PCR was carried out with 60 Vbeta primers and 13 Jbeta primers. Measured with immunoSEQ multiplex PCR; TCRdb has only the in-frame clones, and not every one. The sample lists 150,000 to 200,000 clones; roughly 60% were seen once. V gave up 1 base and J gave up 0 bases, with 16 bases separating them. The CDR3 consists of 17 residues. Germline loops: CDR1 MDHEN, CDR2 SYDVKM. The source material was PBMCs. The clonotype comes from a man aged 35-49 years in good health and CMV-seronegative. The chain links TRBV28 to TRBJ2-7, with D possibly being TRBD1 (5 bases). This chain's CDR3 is CASSLFRLRQISYEQYF. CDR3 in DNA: TGTGCCAGCAGTTTATTCCGATTAAGACAGATCTCCTACGAGCAGTACTTC.